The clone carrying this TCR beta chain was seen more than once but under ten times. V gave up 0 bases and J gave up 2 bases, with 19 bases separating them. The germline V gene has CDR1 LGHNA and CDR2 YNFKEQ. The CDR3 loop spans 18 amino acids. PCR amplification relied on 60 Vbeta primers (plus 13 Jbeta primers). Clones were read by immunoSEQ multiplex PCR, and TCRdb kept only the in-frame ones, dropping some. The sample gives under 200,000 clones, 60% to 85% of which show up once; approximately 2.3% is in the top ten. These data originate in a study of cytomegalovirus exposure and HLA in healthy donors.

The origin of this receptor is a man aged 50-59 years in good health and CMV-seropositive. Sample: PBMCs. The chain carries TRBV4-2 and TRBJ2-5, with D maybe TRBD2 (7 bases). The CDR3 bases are TGTGCCAGCAGCCAAGATCTGTTGGGGGGGGCCCGGCAAGAGACCCAGTACTTC. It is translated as CASSQDLLGGARQETQYF.